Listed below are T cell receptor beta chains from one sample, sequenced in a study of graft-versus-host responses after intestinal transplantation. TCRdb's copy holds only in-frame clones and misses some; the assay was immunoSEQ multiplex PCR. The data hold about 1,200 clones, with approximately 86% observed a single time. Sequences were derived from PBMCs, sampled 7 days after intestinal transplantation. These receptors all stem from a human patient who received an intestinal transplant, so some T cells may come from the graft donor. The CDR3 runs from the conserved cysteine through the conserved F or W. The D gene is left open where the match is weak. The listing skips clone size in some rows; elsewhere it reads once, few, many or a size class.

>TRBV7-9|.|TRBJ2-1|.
TGTGCCAGCAGCCCAACTAGGAGCTCCTACAATGAGCAGTTCTTC
CASSPTRSSYNEQFF
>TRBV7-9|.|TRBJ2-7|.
TGTGCCAGCAGCTTAGTAGGGGACTACGAGCAGTACTTC
CASSLVGDYEQYF
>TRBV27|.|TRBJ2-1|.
TGTGCCAGCAGTGGGACTGGAGGCCACAATGAGCAGTTCTTC
CASSGTGGHNEQFF
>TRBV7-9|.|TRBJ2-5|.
TGTGCCAGCAGCCCTCGTCTAGCCGAACAAGAGACCCAGTACTTC
CASSPRLAEQETQYF
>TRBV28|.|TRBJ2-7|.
TGTGCCAGCAGTGATGGTGGCGAGCAGTACTTC
CASSDGGEQYF
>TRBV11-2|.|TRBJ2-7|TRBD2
TGTGCCAGCAGCCGGACTAGCGGGGGAACCTACGAGCAGTACTTC
CASSRTSGGTYEQYF
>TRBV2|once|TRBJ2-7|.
TGTGCCAGCAGTGATAGCTCCTACGAGCAGTACTTC
CASSDSSYEQYF
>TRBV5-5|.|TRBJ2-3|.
TGTGCCAGCAGCTTGGGGGACGGCACAGATACGCAGTATTTT
CASSLGDGTDTQYF
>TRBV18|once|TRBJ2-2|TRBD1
TGTGCCAGCTCACCACCAGGACAGGGGTCAAACACCGGGGAGCTGTTTTTT
CASSPPGQGSNTGELFF
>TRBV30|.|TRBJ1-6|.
TGTGCCTGGAGTGATTTGGGAAATTCACCCCTCCACTTT
CAWSDLGNSPLHF
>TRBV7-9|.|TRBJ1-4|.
TGTGCCAGCAGCTTAGTTTCTACAAACGCGGCAACTAATGAAAAACTGTTTTTT
CASSLVSTNAATNEKLFF
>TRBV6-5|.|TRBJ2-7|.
TGTGCCAGCAGCGCCACTAGAAACTACGAGCAGTACTTC
CASSATRNYEQYF
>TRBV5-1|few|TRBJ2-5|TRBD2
TGCGCCAGCAGCGTGGGACTAGCGGGGGAGGCCGTCGAGGCCCAGTACTTC
CASSVGLAGEAVEAQYF
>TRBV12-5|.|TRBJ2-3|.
TGTGCTAGTGGTTTGGTTAGGCAGGGGACAGATACGCAGTATTTT
CASGLVRQGTDTQYF
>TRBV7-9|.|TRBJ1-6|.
TGTGCCAGCAGCTTAGATCGGGCCGATAATTCACCCCTCCACTTT
CASSLDRADNSPLHF
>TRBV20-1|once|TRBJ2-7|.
TGCAGTGCTACCTCAGGGAACGAGCAGTACTTC
CSATSGNEQYF
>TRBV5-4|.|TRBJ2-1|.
TGTGCCAGCAGCTTGGAACCGACAAGCTCCTACAATGAGCAGTTCTTC
CASSLEPTSSYNEQFF
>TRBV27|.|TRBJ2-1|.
TGTGCCAGCAGTTTGATCAAGAGCTCCTACAATGAGCAGTTCTTC
CASSLIKSSYNEQFF
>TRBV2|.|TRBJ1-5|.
TGTGCCAGCAGGAGGGACTCTTCTTTCGATCAGCCCCAGCATTTT
CASRRDSSFDQPQHF
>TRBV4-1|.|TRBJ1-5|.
TGCGCCAGCAGCCAAGATTTCCCAGGATATAGCAATCAGCCCCAGCATTTT
CASSQDFPGYSNQPQHF
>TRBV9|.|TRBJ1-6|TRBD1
TGTGCCAGCAGCACCGGGACAGGAAATTCACCCCTCCACTTT
CASSTGTGNSPLHF
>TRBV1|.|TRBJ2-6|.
TGCACCAGCAGAGCGGTATGTTTGTGCACAAGTCGGGCCAACGTCCTGACTTTC
CTSRAVCLCTSRANVLTF
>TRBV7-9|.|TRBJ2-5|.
TGTGCCAGCAGCTTTTCGACCGGGCAAGAGACCCAGTACTTC
CASSFSTGQETQYF
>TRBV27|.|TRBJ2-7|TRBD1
TGTGCCAGCAGAAGGAATGGTCCGGGACAGGCCACTTACGAGCAGTACTTC
CASRRNGPGQATYEQYF
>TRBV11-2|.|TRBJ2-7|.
TGTGCCAGCAGCCTTTGGGACACGTCTCCTACAGGGCAGTACTTC
CASSLWDTSPTGQYF
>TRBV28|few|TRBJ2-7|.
TGTGCCAGCAGTTTAACCGGGCCACCCTACGAGCAGTACTTC
CASSLTGPPYEQYF
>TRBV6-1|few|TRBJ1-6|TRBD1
TGTGCCAGCAGTGAAGCCCACAGGGGGAATTCACCCCTCCACTTT
CASSEAHRGNSPLHF
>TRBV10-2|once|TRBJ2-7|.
TGCGCCAGCAGTGAGTCGACAGGGTGGGGGGACTACGAGCAGTACTTC
CASSESTGWGDYEQYF
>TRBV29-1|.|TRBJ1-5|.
TGCAGCGTAAGAGGGGCGGATCAGCCCCAGCATTTT
CSVRGADQPQHF
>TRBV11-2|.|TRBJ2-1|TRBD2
TGTGCCAGCAGCTTAGCGGGAGGCTACAATGAGCAGTTCTTC
CASSLAGGYNEQFF
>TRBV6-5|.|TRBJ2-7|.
TGTGCCAGCAGTCTCCGGGACCAGACCTACGAGCAGTACTTC
CASSLRDQTYEQYF
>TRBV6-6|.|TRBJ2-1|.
TGTGCCAGCAGTTACGGTTCCGACAATGAGCAGTTCTTC
CASSYGSDNEQFF
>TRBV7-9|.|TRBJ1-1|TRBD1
TGTGCCAGCAGCCCGGGGGACAGGGGTGGGACTGAAGCTTTCTTT
CASSPGDRGGTEAFF
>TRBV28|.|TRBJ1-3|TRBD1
TGTGCCAGCAGTTTGGGACAGGGGGCTGGAAACACCATATATTTT
CASSLGQGAGNTIYF
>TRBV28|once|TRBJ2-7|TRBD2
TGTGCCAGCAGCCCGACTAGCGAACGGGACGAGCAGTACTTC
CASSPTSERDEQYF
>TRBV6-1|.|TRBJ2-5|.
TGTGCCAGCAGTGAAGCAGCGGAGGGGGCTAAGACCCAGTACTTC
CASSEAAEGAKTQYF
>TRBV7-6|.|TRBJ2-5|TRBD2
TGTGCCAGCAGCTACTCTAGCGGGGAGGGTGAGACCCAGTACTTC
CASSYSSGEGETQYF
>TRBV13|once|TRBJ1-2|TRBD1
TGTGCCAGCAGCTTAACTACAGGACAGGGGAACTATGGCTACACCTTC
CASSLTTGQGNYGYTF
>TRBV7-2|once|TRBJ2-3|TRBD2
TGTGCCAGCAGGCGTACAGCGGGGGGGCACACAGATACGCAGTATTTT
CASRRTAGGHTDTQYF
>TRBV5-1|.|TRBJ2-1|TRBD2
TGCGCCAGCAGCTTCGGTAGCGGGAAAAGCTCCTACAATGAGCAGTTCTTC
CASSFGSGKSSYNEQFF
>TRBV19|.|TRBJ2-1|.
TGTGCCAGTAGTCTTAGCGGTGAGCAGTTCTTC
CASSLSGEQFF
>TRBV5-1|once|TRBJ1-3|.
TGCGCCAGCAGCTTGGATCCAGACCCCACCATATATTTT
CASSLDPDPTIYF
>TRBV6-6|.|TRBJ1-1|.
TGTGCCAGCAGTTACCCTGACAGTTTTAATACTTTCTTT
CASSYPDSFNTFF
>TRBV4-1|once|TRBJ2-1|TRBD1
TGCGCCAGCAGCCAACTTTACAGGGGGCCGAACAATGAGCAGTTCTTC
CASSQLYRGPNNEQFF
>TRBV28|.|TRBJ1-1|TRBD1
TGTGCCAGCAGTCGTGACAGGGTAGACACTGAAGCTTTCTTT
CASSRDRVDTEAFF
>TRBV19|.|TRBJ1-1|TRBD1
TGTGCCAGTAGTATAAACCCGACAGGGGGCGGGGAGGCTTTCTTT
CASSINPTGGGEAFF